This T cell receptor (beta chain) was identified during a study of T cells after yellow fever vaccination. The study's findings and limits: Post-booster repertoires contained most primary-vaccination clones again (almost 97% CD4, 88% CD8). High-abundance clonotypes from the bulk population could contaminate FACS-sorted repertoires. Clonotype sharing between CD4 and CD8 compartments was small.

A word on this clonotype: Antigen specificity is unknown.

Template-switching 5'RACE yielded the TCR cDNA; a universal primer site and UMIs were added in the process. TCRdb reprocessed the 5' RACE reads via MiXCR and lists one record per CDR3 protein. The table has a few hundred thousand distinct CDR3 sequences, about 4% seen once. The CDR3 loop spans 12 amino acids. The V end lost 3 bases, the J end lost 5 bases, and 7 bases lay between the germline ends. The V call is TRBV12-3 or TRBV12-4, the J call TRBJ1-1; D not resolved. The source is a man in his late teens or twenties who received the YFV17D yellow fever vaccine. The specimen comprised PBMCs, sampled 5 days after the yellow fever booster vaccination. The CDR3, as DNA: TGTGCCAGCAGTTTGTTCAGAACTGAAGCTTTCTTT. It yields the protein CASSLFRTEAFF.